This T cell receptor beta chain was captured by sequencing in a study of blood T cell repertoires in COVID-19. Measured with immunoSEQ multiplex PCR; TCRdb has only the in-frame clones, and not every one. The sample includes hundreds of thousands of clones, 65% to 90% seen only once; the top ten take roughly 5%. V was pared by 6 bases and J by 3 bases, with 9 bases of the junction left unmatched. The length of the CDR3 is 15 residues. From germline, CDR1 is MDHEN and CDR2 SYDVKM. This clonotype originated in a middle-aged man with active or convalescent COVID-19. V usage is TRBV28 and J usage is TRBJ2-3, with TRBD2 matching over 7 bases. Sequencing was carried out using peripheral blood. Here the CDR3 reads CASSMTSPGTDTQYF. The CDR3 DNA reads TGTGCCAGCAGCATGACTAGCCCCGGGACAGATACGCAGTATTTT.